This T cell receptor (beta chain) was recovered during a study of identifying expanded T cells in peripheral blood. Study-level findings and limits: About 1.2 clones differed between technical replicates, versus roughly 17 and 20 over time.

Unmatched junction bases numbered 8, after V lost 5 bases and J lost 2 bases. CDR1 and CDR2 (germline): MGHDK, SYGVNS. The CDR3 runs 15 residues. On this clone: Its target is unknown.

TCRdb's table, derived via immunoSEQ multiplex PCR, lists solely in-frame clones and lacks some. The top ten clones hold roughly 15% of a sample with about 53,000 clones, over 80% of them seen once. Sequenced input: blood. V gene TRBV25-1 combines with J gene TRBJ2-7, with 8 nucleotides matching TRBD2. This sequence originates from a person aged 18 to 70 in good health. CDR3 DNA sequence: TGTGCCAGCAGTAAAACTAGCGGAGAACCCTACGAGCAGTACTTC. As protein: CASSKTSGEPYEQYF.